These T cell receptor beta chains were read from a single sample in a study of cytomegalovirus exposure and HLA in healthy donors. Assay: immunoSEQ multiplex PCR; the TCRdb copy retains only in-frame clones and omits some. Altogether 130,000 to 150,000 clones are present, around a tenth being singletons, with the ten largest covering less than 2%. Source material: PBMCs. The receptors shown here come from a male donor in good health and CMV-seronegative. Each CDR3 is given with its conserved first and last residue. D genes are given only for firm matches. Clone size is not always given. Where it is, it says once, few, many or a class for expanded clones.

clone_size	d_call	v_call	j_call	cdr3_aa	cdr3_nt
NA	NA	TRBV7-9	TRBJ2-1	CASSSRVAPQFF	TGTGCCAGCAGCTCTCGAGTCGCCCCGCAGTTCTTC
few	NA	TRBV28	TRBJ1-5	CASSHRGLGNQPQHF	TGTGCCAGCAGCCACCGGGGGTTGGGCAATCAGCCCCAGCATTTT
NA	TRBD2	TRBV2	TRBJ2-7	CASRSGGASYEQYF	TGTGCCAGCCGTAGCGGGGGGGCTTCGTACGAGCAGTACTTC
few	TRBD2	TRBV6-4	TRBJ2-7	CASSVPRTSGSSYEQYF	TGTGCCAGCAGTGTCCCCCGGACTAGCGGGAGTTCCTACGAGCAGTACTTC
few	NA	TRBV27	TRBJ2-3	CASRPGVADTQYF	TGTGCCAGCCGACCGGGGGTCGCAGATACGCAGTATTTT
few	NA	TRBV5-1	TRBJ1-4	CASSKGWSGGEKLFF	TGCGCCAGCTCCAAGGGGTGGTCCGGGGGTGAAAAACTGTTTTTT
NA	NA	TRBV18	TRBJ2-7	CASSPLPRAGEQYF	TGTGCCAGCTCACCGCTGCCTCGGGCGGGGGAGCAGTACTTC
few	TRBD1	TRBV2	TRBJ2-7	CASSEVSGQGYEQYF	TGTGCCAGCAGTGAAGTCTCGGGACAGGGCTACGAGCAGTACTTC
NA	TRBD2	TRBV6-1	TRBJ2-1	CASSGPLTSGDYNEQFF	TGTGCCAGCAGTGGCCCCCTCACTAGCGGAGACTACAATGAGCAGTTCTTC
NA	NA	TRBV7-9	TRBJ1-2	CASSSLGPNYGYTF	TGTGCCAGCAGCTCTCTTGGGCCTAACTATGGCTACACCTTC
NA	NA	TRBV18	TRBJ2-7	CASSPDSYEQYF	TGTGCCAGCTCCCCCGACAGTTACGAGCAGTACTTC
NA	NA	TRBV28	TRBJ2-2	CASSPLGGPNTGELFF	TGTGCCAGCAGCCCCTTGGGCGGGCCGAACACCGGGGAGCTGTTTTTT
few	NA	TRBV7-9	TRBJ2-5	CASRSEGAQETQYF	TGTGCCAGCAGATCAGAAGGGGCCCAAGAGACCCAGTACTTC
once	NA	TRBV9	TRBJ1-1	CASSVLDSLEAFF	TGTGCCAGCAGCGTTTTAGACAGCCTTGAAGCTTTCTTT
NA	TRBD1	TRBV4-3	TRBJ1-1	CASSPQTGHGAFF	TGCGCCAGCAGCCCACAGACAGGGCACGGAGCTTTCTTT
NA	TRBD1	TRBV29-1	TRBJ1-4	CSVRNTGGDEKLFF	TGCAGCGTACGTAATACAGGGGGTGATGAAAAACTGTTTTTT
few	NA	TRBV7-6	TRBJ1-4	CASSLGGLYEKLFF	TGTGCCAGCAGCTTAGGGGGCTTGTATGAAAAACTGTTTTTT
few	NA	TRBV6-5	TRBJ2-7	CASSYEQGVVYEQYF	TGTGCCAGCAGTTACGAACAGGGAGTCGTATACGAGCAGTACTTC
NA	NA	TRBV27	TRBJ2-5	CASGEPWRAETQYF	TGTGCCAGCGGCGAGCCTTGGAGGGCAGAGACCCAGTACTTC
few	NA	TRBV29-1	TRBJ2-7	CSVALAITLNPYEQYF	TGCAGCGTTGCGTTAGCTATAACATTGAACCCCTACGAGCAGTACTTC
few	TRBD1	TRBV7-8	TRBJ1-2	CASSLRDRSNYGYTF	TGTGCCAGCAGCTTACGGGACAGATCTAACTATGGCTACACCTTC
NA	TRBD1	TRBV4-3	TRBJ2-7	CASSQARTGSYEQYF	TGCGCCAGCAGCCAAGCCAGGACAGGGTCTTACGAGCAGTACTTC
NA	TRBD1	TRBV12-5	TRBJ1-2	CASGFGTGGPYGYTF	TGTGCTAGTGGTTTCGGGACAGGGGGGCCTTATGGCTACACCTTC
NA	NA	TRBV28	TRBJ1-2	CAIISRGSYSNYGYTF	TGTGCCATCATCTCAAGGGGTTCCTATTCTAACTATGGCTACACCTTC
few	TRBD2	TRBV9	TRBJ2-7	CASSVGLAGTYEQYF	TGTGCCAGCAGCGTAGGCCTAGCGGGGACCTACGAGCAGTACTTC
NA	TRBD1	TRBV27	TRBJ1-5	CASSAQGGEQPQHF	TGTGCCAGCAGCGCCCAGGGGGGAGAACAGCCCCAGCATTTT
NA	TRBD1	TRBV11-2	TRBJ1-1	CASSWGQMNTEAFF	TGTGCCAGCAGCTGGGGACAGATGAACACTGAAGCTTTCTTT
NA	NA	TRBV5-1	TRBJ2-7	CASSGLGGHGEQYF	TGCGCCAGCAGCGGGCTGGGGGGGCACGGCGAGCAGTACTTC
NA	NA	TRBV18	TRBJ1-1	CASSPYLETTITEAFF	TGTGCCAGCTCACCCTATCTTGAGACAACGATCACTGAAGCTTTCTTT
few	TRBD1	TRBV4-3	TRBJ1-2	CASSQGTGGYTF	TGCGCCAGCAGCCAAGGGACAGGAGGCTACACCTTC
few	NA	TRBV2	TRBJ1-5	CASSENFYSNQPQHF	TGTGCCAGCAGTGAAAACTTCTATAGCAATCAGCCCCAGCATTTT
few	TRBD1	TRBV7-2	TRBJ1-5	CASSFSGQNNQPQHF	TGTGCCAGCAGCTTCTCGGGACAGAACAATCAGCCCCAGCATTTT
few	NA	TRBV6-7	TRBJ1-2	CASGEAGVNYGYTF	TGTGCCAGCGGCGAAGCGGGGGTAAACTATGGCTACACCTTC
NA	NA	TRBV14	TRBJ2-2	CASSQGGAGELFF	TGTGCCAGCAGCCAAGGGGGGGCCGGGGAGCTGTTTTTT
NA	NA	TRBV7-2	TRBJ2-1	CASSLDRDWGEQFF	TGTGCCAGCAGCTTAGACCGGGATTGGGGTGAGCAGTTCTTC
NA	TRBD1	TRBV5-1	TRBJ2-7	CASSGRQGSSYEQYF	TGCGCCAGCAGCGGTAGACAGGGAAGCTCCTACGAGCAGTACTTC
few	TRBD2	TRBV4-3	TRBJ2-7	CASSQGGLAGYEQYF	TGCGCCAGCAGCCAAGGTGGACTAGCGGGATACGAGCAGTACTTC
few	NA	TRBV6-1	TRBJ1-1	CASSLQAQGTEAFF	TGTGCCAGCAGTTTACAGGCCCAGGGGACTGAAGCTTTCTTT
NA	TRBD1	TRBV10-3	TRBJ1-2	CAIRETGGPYTF	TGTGCCATCAGGGAGACAGGGGGGCCCTACACCTTC
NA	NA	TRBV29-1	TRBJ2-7	CSVALTSSYEQYF	TGCAGCGTTGCGTTAACAAGCTCCTACGAGCAGTACTTC
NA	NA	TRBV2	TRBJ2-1	CASRLAFEQFF	TGTGCCAGCAGGCTAGCGTTTGAGCAGTTCTTC
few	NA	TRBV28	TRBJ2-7	CASSSPGAGDEQYF	TGTGCCAGCAGTTCCCCTGGGGCAGGCGACGAGCAGTACTTC
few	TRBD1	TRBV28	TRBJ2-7	CASSFITGGNEQYF	TGTGCCAGCAGTTTTATAACAGGGGGAAACGAGCAGTACTTC
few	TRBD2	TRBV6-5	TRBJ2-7	CASSTLGLEIYEQYF	TGTGCCAGCAGTACCCTGGGACTAGAGATCTACGAGCAGTACTTC
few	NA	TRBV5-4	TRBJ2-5	CASSFGGPQETQYF	TGTGCCAGCAGCTTCGGGGGGCCCCAAGAGACCCAGTACTTC
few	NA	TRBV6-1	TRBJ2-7	CASSEVVSGYYEQYF	TGTGCCAGCAGTGAAGTGGTTAGCGGTTACTACGAGCAGTACTTC
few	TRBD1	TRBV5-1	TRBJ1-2	CASSQGQGANYGYTF	TGCGCCAGCAGCCAGGGACAGGGAGCTAACTATGGCTACACCTTC
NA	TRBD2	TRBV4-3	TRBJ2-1	CASSQDLEVGSRSGRDEQFF	TGCGCCAGCAGCCAAGATCTGGAAGTAGGCTCTCGGAGCGGGAGGGATGAGCAGTTCTTC
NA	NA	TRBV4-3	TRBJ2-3	CASSQGGRGRTDTQYF	TGCGCCAGCAGCCAAGGAGGGCGGGGGCGCACAGATACGCAGTATTTT
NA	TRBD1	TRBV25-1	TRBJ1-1	CASSAGGGIPEAFF	TGTGCCAGCAGTGCAGGGGGCGGTATCCCTGAAGCTTTCTTT
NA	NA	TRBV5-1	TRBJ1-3	CASSLGQPSSGNTIYF	TGCGCCAGCAGCTTAGGACAGCCCTCTTCTGGAAACACCATATATTTT
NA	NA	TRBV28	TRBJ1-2	CASSPGIYGYTF	TGTGCCAGCAGTCCAGGGATCTATGGCTACACCTTC